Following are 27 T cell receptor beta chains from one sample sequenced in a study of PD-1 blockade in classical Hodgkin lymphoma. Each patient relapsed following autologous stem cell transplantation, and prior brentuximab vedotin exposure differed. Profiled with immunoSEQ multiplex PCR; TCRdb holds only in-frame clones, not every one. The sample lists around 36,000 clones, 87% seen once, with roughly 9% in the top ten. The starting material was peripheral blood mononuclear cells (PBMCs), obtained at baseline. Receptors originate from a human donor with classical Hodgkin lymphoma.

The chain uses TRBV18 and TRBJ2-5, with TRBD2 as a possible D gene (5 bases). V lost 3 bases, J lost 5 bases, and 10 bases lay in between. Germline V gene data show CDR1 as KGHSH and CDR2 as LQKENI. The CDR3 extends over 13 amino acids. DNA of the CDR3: TGTGCCAGCTCACCCTCCCCGGGGGAGACCCAGTACTTC. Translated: CASSPSPGETQYF.

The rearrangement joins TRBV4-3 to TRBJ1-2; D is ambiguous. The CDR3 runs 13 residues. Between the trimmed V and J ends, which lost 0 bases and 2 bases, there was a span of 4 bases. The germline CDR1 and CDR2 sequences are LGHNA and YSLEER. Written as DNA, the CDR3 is TGCGCCAGCAGCCAAGAGAGAAACTATGGCTACACCTTC. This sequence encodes CASSQERNYGYTF.

The CDR3 here is CASSPERGLVAKNIQYF. CDR3 DNA: TGTGCCAGCAGCCCAGAGAGAGGGTTGGTTGCCAAAAACATTCAGTACTTC. This chain joins TRBV5-6 and TRBJ2-4; possible D gene TRBD2, 5 bases. CDR3 length: 17 amino acids. CDR1 and CDR2 (germline): SGHDT, YYEEEE. With 4 bases removed from V and 1 base from J, the gap between germline ends came to 18 bases.

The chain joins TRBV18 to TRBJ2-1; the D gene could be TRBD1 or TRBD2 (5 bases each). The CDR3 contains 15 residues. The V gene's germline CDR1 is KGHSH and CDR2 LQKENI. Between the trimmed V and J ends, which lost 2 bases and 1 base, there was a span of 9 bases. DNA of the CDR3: TGTGCCAGCTCACCAGGGACCGTATCCTACAATGAGCAGTTCTTC. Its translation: CASSPGTVSYNEQFF.

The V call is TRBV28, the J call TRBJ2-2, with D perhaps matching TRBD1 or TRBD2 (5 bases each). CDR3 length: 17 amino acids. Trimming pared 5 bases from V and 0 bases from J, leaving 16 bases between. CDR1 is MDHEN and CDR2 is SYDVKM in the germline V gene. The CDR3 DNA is TGTGCCAGCAGTCCAGGTTGGGGGTTCGCGAACACCGGGGAGCTGTTTTTT. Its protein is CASSPGWGFANTGELFF.

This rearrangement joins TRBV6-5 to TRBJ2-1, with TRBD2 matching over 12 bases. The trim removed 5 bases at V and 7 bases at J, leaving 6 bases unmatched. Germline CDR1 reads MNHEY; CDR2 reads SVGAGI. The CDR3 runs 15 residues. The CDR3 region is CASSPLAGGGNEQFF. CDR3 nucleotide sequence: TGTGCCAGCAGTCCTCTAGCGGGAGGGGGAAATGAGCAGTTCTTC.

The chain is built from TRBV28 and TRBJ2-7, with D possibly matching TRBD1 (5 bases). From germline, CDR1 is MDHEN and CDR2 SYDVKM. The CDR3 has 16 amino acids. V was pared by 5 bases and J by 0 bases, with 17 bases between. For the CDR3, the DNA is TGTGCCAGCAGTCTGACAGTACCGAGATTCTCCTACGAGCAGTACTTC. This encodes CASSLTVPRFSYEQYF.

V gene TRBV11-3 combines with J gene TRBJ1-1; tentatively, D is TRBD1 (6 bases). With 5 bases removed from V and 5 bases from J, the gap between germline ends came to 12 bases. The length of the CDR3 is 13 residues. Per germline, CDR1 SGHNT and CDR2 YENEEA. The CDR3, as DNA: TGTGCCAGCAGCCAAAGGGGGGGGACTGAAGCTTTCTTT. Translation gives CASSQRGGTEAFF.

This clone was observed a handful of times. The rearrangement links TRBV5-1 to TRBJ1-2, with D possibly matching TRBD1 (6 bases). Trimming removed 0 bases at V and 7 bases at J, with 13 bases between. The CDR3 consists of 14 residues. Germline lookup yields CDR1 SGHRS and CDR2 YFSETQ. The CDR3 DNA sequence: TGCGCCAGCAGCTTGGGGACAGAGTTGCTTGGCTACACCTTC. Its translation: CASSLGTELLGYTF.

The CDR3 DNA follows: TGCGCCAGCAGCTTGGTCGGGGCTAGCACAGATACGCAGTATTTT. Translated, it gives CASSLVGASTDTQYF. The chain has TRBV5-1 and TRBJ2-3; either TRBD1 or TRBD2 may fit D (5 bases each). Deletions cut 0 bases from V and 0 bases from J, with 8 bases between. Germline-derived CDR1 and CDR2 are SGHRS and YFSETQ. There are 15 residues in the CDR3.

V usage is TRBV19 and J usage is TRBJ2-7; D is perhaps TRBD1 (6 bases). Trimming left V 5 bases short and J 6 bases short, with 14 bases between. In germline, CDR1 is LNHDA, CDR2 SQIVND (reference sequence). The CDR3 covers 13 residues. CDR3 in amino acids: CASSHNREGEQYF. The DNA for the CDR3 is TGTGCCAGTAGTCACAACAGGGAAGGCGAGCAGTACTTC.

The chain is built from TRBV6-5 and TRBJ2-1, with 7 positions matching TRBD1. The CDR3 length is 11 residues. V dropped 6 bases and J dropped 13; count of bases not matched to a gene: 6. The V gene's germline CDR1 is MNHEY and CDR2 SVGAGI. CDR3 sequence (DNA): TGTGCCAGCAGGTCCGGGACAGACCAGTTCTTC. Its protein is CASRSGTDQFF.

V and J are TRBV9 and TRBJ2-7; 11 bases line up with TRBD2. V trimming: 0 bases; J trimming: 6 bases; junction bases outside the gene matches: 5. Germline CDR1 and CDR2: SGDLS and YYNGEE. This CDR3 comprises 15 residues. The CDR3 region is CASSVATSGSSEQYF. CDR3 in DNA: TGTGCCAGCAGCGTAGCCACTAGCGGGAGCAGCGAGCAGTACTTC.

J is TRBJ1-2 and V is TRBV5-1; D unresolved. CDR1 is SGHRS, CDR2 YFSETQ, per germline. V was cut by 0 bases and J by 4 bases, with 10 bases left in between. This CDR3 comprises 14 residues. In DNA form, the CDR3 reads TGCGCCAGCAGCTTGGCTGGAGTTCTCTATGGCTACACCTTC. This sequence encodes CASSLAGVLYGYTF.

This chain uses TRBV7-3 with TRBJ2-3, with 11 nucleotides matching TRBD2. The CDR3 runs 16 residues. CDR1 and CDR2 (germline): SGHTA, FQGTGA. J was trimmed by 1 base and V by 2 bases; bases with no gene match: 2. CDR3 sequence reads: CASSLLLAGGTDTQYF. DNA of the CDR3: TGTGCCAGCAGCTTACTACTAGCGGGGGGCACAGATACGCAGTATTTT.

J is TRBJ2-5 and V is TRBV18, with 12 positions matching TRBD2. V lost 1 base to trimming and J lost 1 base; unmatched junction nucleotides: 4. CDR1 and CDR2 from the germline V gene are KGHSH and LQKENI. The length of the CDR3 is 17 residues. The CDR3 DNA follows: TGTGCCAGCTCACCACAGGCTAGCGGGGGGGCCCAAGAGACCCAGTACTTC. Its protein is CASSPQASGGAQETQYF.

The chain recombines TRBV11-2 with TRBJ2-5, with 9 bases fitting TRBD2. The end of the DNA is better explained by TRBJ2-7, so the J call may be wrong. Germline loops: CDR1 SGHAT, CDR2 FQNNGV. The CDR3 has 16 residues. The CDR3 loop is CASSLSWLAGPYEQYF. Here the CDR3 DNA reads TGTGCCAGCAGCCTCTCCTGGCTAGCGGGGCCCTACGAGCAGTACTTC.

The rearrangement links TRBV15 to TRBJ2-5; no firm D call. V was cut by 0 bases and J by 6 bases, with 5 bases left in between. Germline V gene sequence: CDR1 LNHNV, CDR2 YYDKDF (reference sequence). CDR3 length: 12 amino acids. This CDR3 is CATSRDRQTQYF. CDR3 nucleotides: TGTGCCACCAGCAGAGATCGACAGACCCAGTACTTC.

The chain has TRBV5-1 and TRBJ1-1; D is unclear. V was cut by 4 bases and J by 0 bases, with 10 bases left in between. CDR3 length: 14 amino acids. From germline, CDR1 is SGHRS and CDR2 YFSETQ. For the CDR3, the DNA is TGCGCCAGCAGCAGTAGGACGGTGAACACTGAAGCTTTCTTT. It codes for CASSSRTVNTEAFF.

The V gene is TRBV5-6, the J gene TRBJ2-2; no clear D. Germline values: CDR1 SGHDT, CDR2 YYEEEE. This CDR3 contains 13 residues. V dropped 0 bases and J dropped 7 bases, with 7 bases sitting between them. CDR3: CASSLGSLGELFF. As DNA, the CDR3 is TGTGCCAGCAGCTTGGGGAGTCTCGGGGAGCTGTTTTTT.

CDR3 sequence (DNA): TGTGCCAGCAGCAATGGGGCGGGTTCCTACAATGAGCAGTTCTTC. This translates into CASSNGAGSYNEQFF. The chain joins TRBV11-3 to TRBJ2-1, with D perhaps assigned TRBD1 or TRBD2 (5 bases each). Deletions cut 5 bases from V and 1 base from J, with 12 bases between. This CDR3 is 15 amino acids long. Germline lookup yields CDR1 SGHNT and CDR2 YENEEA.

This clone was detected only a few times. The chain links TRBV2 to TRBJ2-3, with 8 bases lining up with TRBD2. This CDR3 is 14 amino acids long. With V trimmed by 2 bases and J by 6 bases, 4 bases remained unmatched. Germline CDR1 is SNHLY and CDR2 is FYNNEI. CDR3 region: CASSEQAGEDTQYF. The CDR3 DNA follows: TGTGCCAGCAGTGAACAAGCGGGGGAGGATACGCAGTATTTT.

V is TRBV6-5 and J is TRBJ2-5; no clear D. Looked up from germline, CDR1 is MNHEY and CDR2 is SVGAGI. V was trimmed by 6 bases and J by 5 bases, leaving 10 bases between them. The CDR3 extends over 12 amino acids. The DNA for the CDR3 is TGTGCCAGCAGCCGACTGTTGGAGACCCAGTACTTC. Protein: CASSRLLETQYF.

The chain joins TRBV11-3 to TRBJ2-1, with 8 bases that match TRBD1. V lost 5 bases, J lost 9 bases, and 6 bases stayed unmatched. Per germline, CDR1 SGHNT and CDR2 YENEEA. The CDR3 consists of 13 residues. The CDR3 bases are TGTGCCAGCAGCAATGCAGGGGGCGGTGAGCAGTTCTTC. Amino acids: CASSNAGGGEQFF.

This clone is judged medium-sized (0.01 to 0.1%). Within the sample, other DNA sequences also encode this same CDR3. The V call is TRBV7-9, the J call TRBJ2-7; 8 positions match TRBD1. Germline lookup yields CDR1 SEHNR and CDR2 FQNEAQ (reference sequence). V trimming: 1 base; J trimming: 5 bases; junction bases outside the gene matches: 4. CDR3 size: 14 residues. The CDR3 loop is CASSLGSTGDEQYF. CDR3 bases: TGTGCCAGCAGCTTAGGATCGACAGGGGACGAGCAGTACTTC.

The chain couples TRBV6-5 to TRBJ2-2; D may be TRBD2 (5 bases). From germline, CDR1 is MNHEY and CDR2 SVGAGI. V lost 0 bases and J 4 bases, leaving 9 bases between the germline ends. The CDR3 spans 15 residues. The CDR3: CASSYSGSVTGELFF. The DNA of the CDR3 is TGTGCCAGCAGTTACTCGGGGAGTGTCACCGGGGAGCTGTTTTTT.

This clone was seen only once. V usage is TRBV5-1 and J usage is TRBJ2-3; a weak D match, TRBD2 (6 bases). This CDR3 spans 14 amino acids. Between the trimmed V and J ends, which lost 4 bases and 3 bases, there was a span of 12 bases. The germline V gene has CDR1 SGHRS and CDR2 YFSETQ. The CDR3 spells CASSLGTLTDTQYF. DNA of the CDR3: TGCGCCAGCAGCCTAGGGACTCTTACAGATACGCAGTATTTT.